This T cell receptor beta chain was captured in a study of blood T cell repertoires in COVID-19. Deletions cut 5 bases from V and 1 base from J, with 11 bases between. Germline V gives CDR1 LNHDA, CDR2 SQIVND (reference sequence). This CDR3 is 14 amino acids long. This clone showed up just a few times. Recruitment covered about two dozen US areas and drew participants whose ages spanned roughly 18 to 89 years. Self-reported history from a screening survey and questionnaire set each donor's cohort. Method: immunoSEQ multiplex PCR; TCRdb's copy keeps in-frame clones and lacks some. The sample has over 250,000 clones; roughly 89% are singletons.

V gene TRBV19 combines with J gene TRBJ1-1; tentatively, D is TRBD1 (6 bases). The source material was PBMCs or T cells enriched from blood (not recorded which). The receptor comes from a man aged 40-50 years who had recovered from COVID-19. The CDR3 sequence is CASSANRANTEAFF. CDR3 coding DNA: TGTGCCAGTAGTGCCAACAGGGCGAACACTGAAGCTTTCTTT.